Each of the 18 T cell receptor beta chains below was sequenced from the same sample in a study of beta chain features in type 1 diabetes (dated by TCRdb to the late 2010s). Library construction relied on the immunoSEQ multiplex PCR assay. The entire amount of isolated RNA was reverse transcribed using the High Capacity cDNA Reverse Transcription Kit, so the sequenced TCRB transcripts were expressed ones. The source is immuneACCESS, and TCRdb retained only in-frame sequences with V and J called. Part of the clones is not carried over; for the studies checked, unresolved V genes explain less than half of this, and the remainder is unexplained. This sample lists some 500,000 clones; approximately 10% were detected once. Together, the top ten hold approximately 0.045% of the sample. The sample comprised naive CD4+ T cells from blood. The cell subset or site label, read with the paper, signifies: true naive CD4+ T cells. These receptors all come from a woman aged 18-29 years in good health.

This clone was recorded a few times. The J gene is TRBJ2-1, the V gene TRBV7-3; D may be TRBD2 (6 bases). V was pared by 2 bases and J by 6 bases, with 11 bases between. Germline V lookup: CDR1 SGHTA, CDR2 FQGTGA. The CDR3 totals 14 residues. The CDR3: CASSLSGLSNEQFF. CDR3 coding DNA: TGTGCCAGCAGCTTATCGGGACTCTCCAATGAGCAGTTCTTC.

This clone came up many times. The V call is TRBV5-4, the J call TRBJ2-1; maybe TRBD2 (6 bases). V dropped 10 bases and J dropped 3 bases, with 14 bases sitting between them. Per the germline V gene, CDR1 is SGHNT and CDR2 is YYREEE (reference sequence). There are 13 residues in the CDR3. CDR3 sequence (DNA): TGTGCCGGATCTAGCGAGAACTACAATGAGCAGTTCTTC. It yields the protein CAGSSENYNEQFF.

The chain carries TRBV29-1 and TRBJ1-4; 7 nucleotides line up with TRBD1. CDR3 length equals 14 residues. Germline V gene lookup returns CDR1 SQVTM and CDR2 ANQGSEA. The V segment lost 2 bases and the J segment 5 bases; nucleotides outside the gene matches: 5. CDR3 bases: TGCAGCGTTGAATTGACAGGGCTCAATGAAAAACTGTTTTTT. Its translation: CSVELTGLNEKLFF.

Here the CDR3 reads CASSLVRNSYNEQFF. In nucleotides, the CDR3 is TGCGCCAGCAGCTTGGTGCGGAACTCCTACAATGAGCAGTTCTTC. The rearrangement uses TRBV5-1 and TRBJ2-1, with unresolved D. The CDR3 has 15 residues. CDR1 is SGHRS, CDR2 YFSETQ, per germline. V was shortened by 0 bases and J by 0 bases, with 7 bases between the two germline ends.

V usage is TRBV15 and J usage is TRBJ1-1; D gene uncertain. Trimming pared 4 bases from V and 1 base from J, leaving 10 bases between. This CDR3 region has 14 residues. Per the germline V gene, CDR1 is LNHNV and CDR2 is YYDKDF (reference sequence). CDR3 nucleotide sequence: TGTGCCACCAGCACTTACCGGGAGAACACTGAAGCTTTCTTT. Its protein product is CATSTYRENTEAFF.

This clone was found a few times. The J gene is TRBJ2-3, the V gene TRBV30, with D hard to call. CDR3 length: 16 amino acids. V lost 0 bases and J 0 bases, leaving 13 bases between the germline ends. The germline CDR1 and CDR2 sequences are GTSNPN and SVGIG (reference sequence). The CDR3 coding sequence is TGTGCCTGGAGTGTATTTAAGTCGCTCAGCACAGATACGCAGTATTTT. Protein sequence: CAWSVFKSLSTDTQYF.

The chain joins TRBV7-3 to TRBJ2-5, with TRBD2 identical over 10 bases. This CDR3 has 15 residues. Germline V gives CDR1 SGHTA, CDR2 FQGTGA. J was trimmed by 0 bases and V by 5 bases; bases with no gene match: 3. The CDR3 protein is CASSRLAGDQETQYF. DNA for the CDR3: TGTGCCAGCAGCCGGCTAGCGGGGGACCAAGAGACCCAGTACTTC.

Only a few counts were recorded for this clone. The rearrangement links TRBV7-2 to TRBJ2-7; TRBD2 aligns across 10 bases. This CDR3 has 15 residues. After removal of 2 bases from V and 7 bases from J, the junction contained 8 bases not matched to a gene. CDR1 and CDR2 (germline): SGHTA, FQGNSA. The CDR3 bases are TGTGCCAGCAGCTTAACTGGGGCGACTAGCGGGGAGCAGTACTTC. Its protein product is CASSLTGATSGEQYF.

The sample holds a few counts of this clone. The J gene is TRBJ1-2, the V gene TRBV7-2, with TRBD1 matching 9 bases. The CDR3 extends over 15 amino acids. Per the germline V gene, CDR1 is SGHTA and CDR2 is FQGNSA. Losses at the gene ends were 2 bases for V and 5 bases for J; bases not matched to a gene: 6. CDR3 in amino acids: CASSLRTGELYGYTF. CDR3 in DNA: TGTGCCAGCAGCTTAAGGACAGGGGAGCTGTATGGCTACACCTTC.

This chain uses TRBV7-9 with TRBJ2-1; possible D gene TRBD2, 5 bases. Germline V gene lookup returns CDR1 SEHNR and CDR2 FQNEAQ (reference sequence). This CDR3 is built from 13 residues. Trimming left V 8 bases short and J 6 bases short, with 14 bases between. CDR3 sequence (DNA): TGTGCCAGCGGGAGAGGTAGCCCCAATGAGCAGTTCTTC. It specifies CASGRGSPNEQFF.

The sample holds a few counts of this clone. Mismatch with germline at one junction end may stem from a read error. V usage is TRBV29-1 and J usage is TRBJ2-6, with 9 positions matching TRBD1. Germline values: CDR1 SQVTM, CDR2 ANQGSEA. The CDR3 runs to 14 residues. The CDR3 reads CSAGQGSGANGLTF. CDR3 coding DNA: TGCAGCGCGGGACAGGGCTCTGGGGCCAACGGCCTGACTTTC.

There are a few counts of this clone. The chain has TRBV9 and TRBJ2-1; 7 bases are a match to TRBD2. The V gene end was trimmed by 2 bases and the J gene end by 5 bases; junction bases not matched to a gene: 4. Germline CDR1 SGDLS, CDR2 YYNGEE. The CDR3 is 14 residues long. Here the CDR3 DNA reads TGTGCCAGCAGCGTGGGAGGGGCCGACAATGAGCAGTTCTTC. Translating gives CASSVGGADNEQFF.

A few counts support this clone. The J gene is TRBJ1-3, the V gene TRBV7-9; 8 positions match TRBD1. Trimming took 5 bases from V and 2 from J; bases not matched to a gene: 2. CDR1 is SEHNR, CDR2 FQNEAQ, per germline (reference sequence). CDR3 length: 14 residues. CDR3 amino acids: CASSVTGAGNTIYF. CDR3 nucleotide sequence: TGTGCCAGCAGCGTGACAGGGGCTGGAAACACCATATATTTT. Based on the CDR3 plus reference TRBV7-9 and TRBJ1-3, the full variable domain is DTGVSQNPRHKITKRGQNVTFRCDPISEHNRLYWYRQTLGQGPEFLTYFQNEAQLEKSRLLSDRFSAERPKGSFSTLEIQRTEQGDSAMYLCASSVTGAGNTIYFGEGSWLTVV.

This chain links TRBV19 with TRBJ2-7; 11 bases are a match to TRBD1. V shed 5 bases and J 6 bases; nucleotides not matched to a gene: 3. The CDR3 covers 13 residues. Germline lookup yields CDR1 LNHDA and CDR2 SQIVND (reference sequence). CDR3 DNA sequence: TGTGCCAGTAGTCTTGGACAGGGGGCCGAGCAGTACTTC. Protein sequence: CASSLGQGAEQYF.

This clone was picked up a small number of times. The CDR3 loop is CSVGQGPSYEQYF. For the CDR3, the DNA is TGCAGCGTTGGGCAGGGACCTTCCTACGAGCAGTACTTC. The chain carries TRBV29-1 and TRBJ2-7; D could derive from TRBD1 or TRBD2 (5 bases each). Germline V gene data show CDR1 as SQVTM and CDR2 as ANQGSEA. V lost 4 bases and J 1 base, leaving 11 bases between the germline ends. The CDR3 length is 13 residues.

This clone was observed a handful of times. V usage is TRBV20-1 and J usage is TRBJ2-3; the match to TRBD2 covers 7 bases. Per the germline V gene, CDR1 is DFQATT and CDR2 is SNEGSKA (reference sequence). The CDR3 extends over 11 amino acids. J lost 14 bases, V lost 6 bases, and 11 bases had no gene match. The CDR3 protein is CSAWNGLEPYF. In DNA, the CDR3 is TGCAGTGCCTGGAATGGACTAGAGCCGTATTTT.

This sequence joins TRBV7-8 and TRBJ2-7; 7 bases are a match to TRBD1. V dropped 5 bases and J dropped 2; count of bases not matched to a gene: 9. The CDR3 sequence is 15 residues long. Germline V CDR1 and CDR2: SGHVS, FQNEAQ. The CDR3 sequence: CASSLARDRPYEQYF. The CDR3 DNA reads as TGTGCCAGCAGCCTTGCCCGGGACAGACCCTACGAGCAGTACTTC.

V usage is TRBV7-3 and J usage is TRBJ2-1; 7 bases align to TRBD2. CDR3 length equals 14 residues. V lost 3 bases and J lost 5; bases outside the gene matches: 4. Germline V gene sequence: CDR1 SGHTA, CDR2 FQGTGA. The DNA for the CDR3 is TGTGCCAGCAGCTTGCAGGCGGGGGACAATGAGCAGTTCTTC. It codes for CASSLQAGDNEQFF.